Presented here are 32 T cell receptor beta chains from one specimen sequenced in a study of OX40 agonist ivuxolimab in advanced cancers. Produced via immunoSEQ multiplex PCR; TCRdb's table is partial and in-frame only. The sample yields fewer than 30,000 clones, 84% seen once. The sequencing here drew on CD4+ or CD8+ T cells sorted from blood, taken in a trial of the OX40 agonist ivuxolimab. All receptors derive from an adult with an advanced solid tumor such as melanoma, head and neck, liver or kidney cancer.

V usage is TRBV7-2 and J usage is TRBJ1-2; the match to TRBD1 covers 9 bases. J lost 0 bases, V lost 6 bases, and 8 bases had no gene match. Germline assignment: CDR1 SGHTA and CDR2 FQGNSA. CDR3 length: 16 residues. CDR3 loop: CASSPTGGRPNYGYTF. The CDR3 region has the DNA TGTGCCAGCAGTCCAACAGGGGGCCGCCCTAACTATGGCTACACCTTC.

This sequence joins TRBV7-3 and TRBJ1-5; no clear D gene. Germline assignment: CDR1 SGHTA and CDR2 FQGTGA. This CDR3 comprises 13 residues. Deletions cut 2 bases from V and 3 bases from J, with 5 bases between. The CDR3 sequence: CASSLGANQPQHF. The CDR3 nucleotides read TGTGCCAGCAGCTTAGGAGCCAATCAGCCCCAGCATTTT.

The chain employs TRBV5-6 and TRBJ2-6; either TRBD1 or TRBD2 may fit D (5 bases each). V was pared by 2 bases and J by 0 bases, with 6 bases between. Germline loops: CDR1 SGHDT, CDR2 YYEEEE. The CDR3 loop spans 15 amino acids. In nucleotides, the CDR3 is TGTGCCAGCAGCTTCGGGGCCTCTGGGGCCAACGTCCTGACTTTC. This codes for CASSFGASGANVLTF. The full variable domain, its missing parts supplied by reference TRBV5-6 and TRBJ2-6, is DAGVTQSPTHLIKTRGQQVTLRCSPKSGHDTVSWYQQALGQGPQFIFQYYEEEERQRGNFPDRFSGHQFPNYSSELNVNALLLGDSALYLCASSFGASGANVLTFGAGSRLTVL.

V and J are TRBV4-1 and TRBJ1-1, with D perhaps TRBD1 (6 bases). This CDR3 has 14 residues. Germline CDR1 MGHRA, CDR2 YSYEKL. Trimming took 1 base from V and 3 from J, leaving 9 bases between them. As DNA, the CDR3 is TGCGCCAGCAGCCAAGGGCAGGGGTACACTGAAGCTTTCTTT. It is translated as CASSQGQGYTEAFF.

The chain recombines TRBV30 with TRBJ2-5; TRBD1 matches at 8 bases. Germline CDR1 GTSNPN, CDR2 SVGIG (reference sequence). CDR3 size: 14 residues. V shed 3 bases, J shed 5 bases, and the junction held 8 bases outside the gene matches. The CDR3 coding sequence is TGTGCCTGGAGCCCCGGGGCAGGGGGCGAGACCCAGTACTTC. Its protein is CAWSPGAGGETQYF.

This chain connects TRBV21-1 to TRBJ2-3; the listed D gene, TRBD2, was not tested against the DNA. TRBV21-1 is labeled a pseudogene. CDR3 length: 16 amino acids. Written as DNA, the CDR3 is TGTGCCAGCAGCACCCGGACTAGCGGGGGCACAGATACGCAGTATTTT. Translated, it gives CASSTRTSGGTDTQYF.

This clone has just one count. One junction end disagrees with the germline gene, perhaps due to a read error. This sample also contains other DNA sequences that code for the same CDR3. The rearrangement joins TRBV9 to TRBJ1-2; 8 bases map to TRBD1. There are 15 residues in the CDR3. The germline CDR1 and CDR2 sequences are SGDLS and YYNGEE. The CDR3 here is CASSVGQGANYGYTF. Here the CDR3 DNA reads TGTGCCAGCAGCGTAGGCCAGGGGGCTAACTACGGCTACACCTTC.

This sequence joins TRBV11-2 and TRBJ2-2; unclear D gene. Trimming removed 5 bases from V and 7 bases from J, with 11 bases in between. The CDR3 has 13 amino acids. Germline V gene data show CDR1 as SGHAT and CDR2 as FQNNGV. The CDR3 reads CASSPWPNGELFF. The DNA for the CDR3 is TGTGCCAGCAGCCCTTGGCCGAACGGGGAGCTGTTTTTT.

The chain couples TRBV30 to TRBJ2-3; D might be TRBD2 (6 bases). V gave up 2 bases and J gave up 3 bases, with 15 bases separating them. CDR1 is GTSNPN and CDR2 is SVGIG in the germline V gene (reference sequence). CDR3 length equals 15 residues. CDR3: CAWSTRDALTDTQYF. The CDR3 bases are TGTGCCTGGAGTACGCGGGACGCGCTGACAGATACGCAGTATTTT.

This clone is medium-sized in the sample. The chain is built from TRBV5-8 and TRBJ1-1; 8 bases are shared with TRBD1. This CDR3 has 17 amino acids. Germline values: CDR1 SGHTS, CDR2 YDEGEE. J was trimmed by 1 base and V by 4 bases; bases with no gene match: 12. Here the CDR3 reads CASSTGDRRKWNTEAFF. Written as DNA, the CDR3 is TGTGCCAGCAGCACTGGGGACAGGCGAAAGTGGAACACTGAAGCTTTCTTT.

The chain combines TRBV13 with TRBJ2-3, with D maybe TRBD2 (5 bases). This CDR3 has 12 amino acids. Germline V CDR1 and CDR2: PRHDT, FYEKMQ (reference sequence). Trimming removed 6 bases at V and 5 bases at J, with 9 bases between. CDR3 region: CASRFGVDTQYF. The CDR3 DNA reads as TGTGCCAGCAGATTCGGGGTAGATACGCAGTATTTT.

The V call is TRBV7-9, the J call TRBJ2-1, with D possibly TRBD1 on 6 matching bases. V was trimmed by 1 base and J by 0 bases, leaving 10 bases between them. There are 16 residues in the CDR3. Germline-derived CDR1 and CDR2 are SEHNR and FQNEAQ (reference sequence). The CDR3 DNA reads as TGTGCCAGCAGCTTAGTGGACAGTAGCTCCTACAATGAGCAGTTCTTC. Encoded protein: CASSLVDSSSYNEQFF.

The gene calls are TRBV19 and TRBJ2-7; maybe TRBD2 (6 bases). V was pared by 1 base and J by 2 bases, with 12 bases between. Germline CDR1 reads LNHDA; CDR2 reads SQIVND (reference sequence). The length of the CDR3 is 15 residues. CDR3 sequence reads: CASSIASGEAYEQYF. The CDR3 DNA is TGTGCCAGTAGTATAGCCTCGGGAGAAGCCTACGAGCAGTACTTC.

This chain connects TRBV20-1 to TRBJ1-1; TRBD1 might be the D (5 bases). Between the trimmed V and J ends, which lost 2 bases and 11 bases, there was a span of 12 bases. CDR1 DFQATT and CDR2 SNEGSKA come from the germline V gene (reference sequence). This CDR3 is built from 11 residues. The CDR3 region has the DNA TGCAGTGCTAGATACGGGGCGGTCGCTTTCTTT. Its protein is CSARYGAVAFF.

CDR3 region: CASSLPDQGLKETQYF. DNA of the CDR3: TGTGCCAGCAGCTTACCCGATCAGGGCCTAAAAGAGACCCAGTACTTC. The chain is built from TRBV7-8 and TRBJ2-5, with a tentative D call TRBD1 (5 bases). This CDR3 is built from 16 residues. The V gene's germline CDR1 is SGHVS and CDR2 FQNEAQ. With 2 bases removed from V and 3 bases from J, the gap between germline ends came to 16 bases.

This chain links TRBV5-1 with TRBJ2-2; no firm D call. Looked up from germline, CDR1 is SGHRS and CDR2 is YFSETQ. There are 18 residues in the CDR3. With 4 bases removed from V and 3 bases from J, the gap between germline ends came to 22 bases. The CDR3 is CASSPSAGTMADTGELFF. The CDR3 DNA sequence: TGCGCCAGCAGCCCATCCGCTGGAACAATGGCAGACACCGGGGAGCTGTTTTTT.

The V gene is TRBV19, the J gene TRBJ1-1; D uncertain. Trimming took 3 bases from V and 3 from J, leaving 11 bases between them. The V gene's germline CDR1 is LNHDA and CDR2 SQIVND (reference sequence). The CDR3 has 14 amino acids. CDR3 loop: CASSISGAYTEAFF. The CDR3 DNA reads TGTGCCAGTAGTATTAGTGGAGCCTACACTGAAGCTTTCTTT. Full variable domain (rest looked up from reference TRBV19 and TRBJ1-1): DGGITQSPKYLFRKEGQNVTLSCEQNLNHDAMYWYRQDPGQGLRLIYYSQIVNDFQKGDIAEGYSVSREKKESFPLTVTSAQKNPTAFYLCASSISGAYTEAFFGQGTRLTVV.

The genes are TRBV27 and TRBJ1-5; 7 bases agree with TRBD1. The CDR3 has 16 residues. Trimming removed 1 base from V and 1 base from J; junction bases left unmatched: 4. Looked up from germline, CDR1 is MNHEY and CDR2 is SMNVEV (reference sequence). CDR3 coding DNA: TGTGCCAGCAGTTTATTAGGGGGCGCGAGCAATCAGCCCCAGCATTTT. It specifies CASSLLGGASNQPQHF.

The chain employs TRBV6-1 and TRBJ2-4; 8 nucleotides agree with TRBD1. V was pared by 8 bases and J by 4 bases, with 7 bases of the junction left unmatched. Germline assignment: CDR1 MNHNS and CDR2 SASEGT. The CDR3 spans 14 residues. The CDR3 nucleotides are TGTGCCAGCGGCAAGACAGGGGAGAAAAACATTCAGTACTTC. The encoded protein is CASGKTGEKNIQYF.

V gene TRBV2 combines with J gene TRBJ2-7; TRBD2 is a possible D gene (5 bases). V was shortened by 8 bases and J by 6 bases, with 11 bases between the two germline ends. Germline V gene lookup returns CDR1 SNHLY and CDR2 FYNNEI. There are 11 residues in the CDR3. The CDR3 DNA follows: TGTGCCAGCCTACTAGTTGGCGAGCAGTACTTC. This translates into CASLLVGEQYF.

The chain combines TRBV9 with TRBJ1-2; unclear D gene. Trimming took 3 bases from V and 8 from J, leaving 11 bases between them. CDR1 is SGDLS and CDR2 is YYNGEE in the germline V gene. The CDR3 contains 12 residues. CDR3: CASSAGIRGYTF. The CDR3 nucleotides read TGTGCCAGCAGCGCGGGTATTCGAGGCTACACCTTC.

The genes are TRBV9 and TRBJ2-1; the match to TRBD2 covers 10 bases. Germline CDR1 is SGDLS and CDR2 is YYNGEE. V lost 0 bases to trimming and J lost 2 bases; unmatched junction nucleotides: 5. This CDR3 is built from 17 residues. This chain's CDR3 is CASSVARTSGTYNEQFF. The DNA for the CDR3 is TGTGCCAGCAGCGTAGCAAGGACTAGCGGTACCTACAATGAGCAGTTCTTC.

The chain joins TRBV6-4 to TRBJ2-1; no definite D call. The CDR3 totals 13 residues. Germline CDR1 is MRHNA and CDR2 is SNTAGT. Trimming removed 3 bases at V and 1 base at J, with 4 bases between. CDR3 nucleotide sequence: TGTGCCAGCAGTGATTCGTCCTACAATGAGCAGTTCTTC. Its translation is CASSDSSYNEQFF.

V and J are TRBV9 and TRBJ2-3; 12 nucleotides match TRBD2. This CDR3 has 18 residues. Trimming cost V 1 base and J 4 bases; bases outside gene matches: 10. The V gene's germline CDR1 is SGDLS and CDR2 YYNGEE. CDR3 loop: CASSVNLAGGREADTQYF. The CDR3 nucleotides read TGTGCCAGCAGCGTAAACCTAGCGGGAGGGAGGGAGGCAGATACGCAGTATTTT. The full variable domain, its missing parts supplied by reference TRBV9 and TRBJ2-3, is DSGVTQTPKHLITATGQRVTLRCSPRSGDLSVYWYQQSLDQGLQFLIQYYNGEERAKGNILERFSAQQFPDLHSELNLSSLELGDSALYFCASSVNLAGGREADTQYFGPGTRLTVL.

The V gene is TRBV27, the J gene TRBJ1-1; D ambiguous. Germline CDR1 reads MNHEY; CDR2 reads SMNVEV (reference sequence). This CDR3 has 16 amino acids. V was shortened by 4 bases and J by 3 bases, with 18 bases between the two germline ends. CDR3 DNA sequence: TGTGCCAGCAGTTCCCAAGATCCGGGTTGGGACACTGAAGCTTTCTTT. Translation: CASSSQDPGWDTEAFF.

A single count supports this clone. The chain joins TRBV19 to TRBJ1-4, with D unclear. The CDR3 runs to 12 residues. V lost 6 bases and J lost 7, with 9 bases in between. The germline V gene encodes CDR1 LNHDA and CDR2 SQIVND (reference sequence). The DNA for the CDR3 is TGTGCCAGTAGACCCCGGGGTGAAAAACTGTTTTTT. Translating it yields CASRPRGEKLFF.

This clone was counted once. A junction end diverges from the germline sequence, so it may reflect a read error. The chain joins TRBV6-5 to TRBJ2-1; D unclear. CDR1 is MNHEY and CDR2 is SVGAGI in the germline V gene. The CDR3 has 12 residues. The CDR3 loop reads CAGSYSNDEQFF. CDR3 DNA: TGTGCCGGCAGTTACTCCAACGATGAGCAGTTCTTC.

This rearrangement joins TRBV2 to TRBJ2-7; D remains ambiguous. The CDR3 spans 14 residues. CDR1 and CDR2 from the germline V gene are SNHLY and FYNNEI. The ends were cut back, 2 bases at V and 4 bases at J, with 12 bases in the middle. CDR3 DNA: TGTGCCAGCAGTGAAACTACTCCTAATTACGAGCAGTACTTC. Protein product: CASSETTPNYEQYF.

The V gene is TRBV9, the J gene TRBJ1-1; weak D call: TRBD1 (5 bases). Germline CDR1 and CDR2: SGDLS and YYNGEE. V lost 0 bases and J lost 3, with 6 bases in between. The CDR3 runs 13 residues. The CDR3 DNA is TGTGCCAGCAGCGTAGGGGGGGACACTGAAGCTTTCTTT. Translated, it gives CASSVGGDTEAFF.

On this clone itself: A junction boundary mismatches the germline segment, possibly from a read error. The chain joins TRBV13 to TRBJ2-1, with D perhaps given as TRBD1 or TRBD2 (6 bases each). This CDR3 spans 15 amino acids. Germline loops: CDR1 PRHDT, CDR2 FYEKMQ (reference sequence). The CDR3 loop is CASSLGGFVVNEQFF. CDR3 nucleotides: TGTGCCAGCAGCCTAGGGGGGTTTGTGGTCAATGAGCAGTTCTTC.

The gene calls are TRBV11-2 and TRBJ2-1, with D perhaps TRBD2 (5 bases). Germline loops: CDR1 SGHAT, CDR2 FQNNGV. Trimming pared 1 base from V and 10 bases from J, leaving 11 bases between. The CDR3 extends over 13 amino acids. CDR3 coding DNA: TGTGCCAGCAGCTTAGGTGCAAGCGGAGAGCAGTTCTTC. This codes for CASSLGASGEQFF.

The CDR3 sequence: CASSLSGWGTGELFF. CDR3 coding DNA: TGTGCCAGCAGCTTAAGCGGCTGGGGAACCGGGGAGCTGTTTTTT. This chain connects TRBV7-9 to TRBJ2-2, with a possible D match to TRBD2 (5 bases). The V gene's germline CDR1 is SEHNR and CDR2 FQNEAQ (reference sequence). The CDR3 totals 15 residues. Trimming stripped 2 bases from V and 5 bases from J, with 12 bases between.